A selection of T cell receptor beta chains follows, all from one sample in a study of molecular identifiers for immune sequencing clone quantification. TCRdb fed the PCR reads into MiXCR, producing one record per CDR3 protein. Of more than 300,000 distinct CDR3 sequences detected, around a fifth appear once; the ten largest clones hold 0.75% to 0.85%. The source material was naive CD8+ T cells from blood, with Jurkat cell RNA spiked in. These receptors all come from a human donor in good health. Some libraries in this study had Jurkat cell RNA spiked in. CDR3s include the opening cysteine and the closing phenylalanine or tryptophan. The D gene is left open where the match is weak. Clone size is given for some rows only: seen once, a few or many times, or a class if the clone is expanded.

J gene	CDR3 length	V gene	D gene	clone size	CDR3 DNA	CDR3 protein
TRBJ2-7	14	TRBV19	-	-	TGTGCCAGTACCCTCGGGACCGGCTCCTACGAGCAGTACTTC	CASTLGTGSYEQYF
TRBJ1-1	14	TRBV13	-	many	TGTGCCAGCAGCTTCAGCATTCGGGGCACTGAAGCTTTCTTT	CASSFSIRGTEAFF
TRBJ1-2	14	TRBV28	-	-	TGTGCCAGCAAGGGCAGGTCCTTCTTTGGGGGCTACACCTTC	CASKGRSFFGGYTF
TRBJ2-7	18	TRBV28	TRBD1	many	TGTGCCAGCAGTACCAAACCCCCGGGACAGGGGAACTCCTACGAGCAGTACTTC	CASSTKPPGQGNSYEQYF
TRBJ2-3	13	TRBV7-9	-	many	TGTGCCGGGACCCGGCAAAACACAGATACGCAGTATTTT	CAGTRQNTDTQYF
TRBJ1-4	15	TRBV9	-	-	TGTGCCAGCAGCGTAGCTTGGCAGGCTAATGAAAAACTGTTTTTT	CASSVAWQANEKLFF
TRBJ2-3	16	TRBV7-7	-	-	TGTGCTAGCAGCTTAGGAGGGGGTCCCGGCACAGATGCGCAGTATTTT	CASSLGGGPGTDAQYF
TRBJ2-3	16	TRBV29-1	-	-	TGCAGCGTTGAAGAAGGGAGGCGGGGAAGCACAGATACGCAGTATTTT	CSVEEGRRGSTDTQYF
TRBJ2-7	15	TRBV12-3/TRBV12-4	-	many	TGTGCCAGCAGAGGGGTGGGGGGTGGATGGTACGAGCAGTACTTC	CASRGVGGGWYEQYF
TRBJ2-3	13	TRBV28	-	-	TGTGCCGGCAGTCTAGACGGCACAGATACGCAGTATTTT	CAGSLDGTDTQYF
TRBJ2-7	14	TRBV18	-	-	TGTGCCAGCTCACCGGGTCACCTCGGCTCCGAGCAGTACTTC	CASSPGHLGSEQYF
TRBJ1-1	10	TRBV29-1	-	many	TGCAGCGTTGAGGAAACGTCGGTGGGGTTT	CSVEETSVGF
TRBJ2-3	10	TRBV12-3/TRBV12-4	-	many	TGTGCCATCCACACAGATACGCAGTATTTT	CAIHTDTQYF
TRBJ2-5	16	TRBV19	TRBD2	-	TGTGCCAGTAGTATAGGCGGGAGCGGGCTTCAAGAGACCCAGTACTTC	CASSIGGSGLQETQYF
TRBJ2-1	15	TRBV14	TRBD2	-	TGTGCCAGCAGCCTTTTGGGACTAGCTTACAATGAGCAGTTCTTC	CASSLLGLAYNEQFF
TRBJ2-7	15	TRBV27	-	few	TGTGCCAGCAGTTTATCCCCCTCGAGCATCTACGAGCAGTACTTC	CASSLSPSSIYEQYF
TRBJ1-2	14	TRBV7-9	TRBD1	-	TGTGCCAGCAGCTGGACAGGGGGCGCGTATGGCTACACCTTC	CASSWTGGAYGYTF
TRBJ1-1	14	TRBV6-1	-	many	TGTGCCAGCAGTGAATTGGCGACTAACACTGAAGCTTTCTTT	CASSELATNTEAFF
TRBJ2-3	19	TRBV2	TRBD2	-	TGTGCCAGCAGTGAATTGGGACTAGCGGGAGGTTCGGGCACAGATACGCAGTATTTT	CASSELGLAGGSGTDTQYF
TRBJ2-5	14	TRBV5-1	TRBD1	many	TGCGCCAGCAGTTATGGACAGGCAGAAGAGACCCAGTACTTC	CASSYGQAEETQYF
TRBJ1-4	16	TRBV7-9	-	few	TGTGCCAGCAGCATAAGACAGGCGCAAACTAATGAAAAACTGTTTTTT	CASSIRQAQTNEKLFF
TRBJ2-3	15	TRBV29-1	TRBD1	-	TGCAGCGCTGATGTCCTGACAGGGGTGGGAGATACGCAGTATTTT	CSADVLTGVGDTQYF
TRBJ2-3	15	TRBV9	-	-	TGTGCCAGCAGCGTAGGACAGACTAGCACAGATACGCAGTATTTT	CASSVGQTSTDTQYF
TRBJ2-7	14	TRBV20-1	-	many	TGCAGTGCGTTGGACGGCGGTAGCTCCTACGAGCAGTACTTC	CSALDGGSSYEQYF
TRBJ1-1	12	TRBV18	TRBD1	few	TGTGCCAGCTCGACAGGGCAGACTGAAGCTTTCTTT	CASSTGQTEAFF
TRBJ2-7	16	TRBV4-3	TRBD1	many	TGCGCCAGCAGCCGGGCCCAAGGACAGGAAGCCTACGAGCAGTACTTC	CASSRAQGQEAYEQYF
TRBJ2-1	14	TRBV27	TRBD2	many	TGTGCCAGCAGTTCGGGGGGGCGGAGGGGAGAGCAGTTCTTC	CASSSGGRRGEQFF
TRBJ1-5	16	TRBV28	-	-	TGTGCCAGCAGTCCCGGGGGACCTGTTAGCAATCAGCCCCAGCATTTT	CASSPGGPVSNQPQHF
TRBJ2-7	13	TRBV10-3	-	many	TGTGCCATCACCCCAGACAGCTCCTACGAGCAGTACTTC	CAITPDSSYEQYF
TRBJ1-1	16	TRBV6-2/TRBV6-3	-	-	TGTGCCAGCAGTTACTCGAGGTCAGGGGAATCGACTGAAGCTTTCTTT	CASSYSRSGESTEAFF
TRBJ1-4	19	TRBV7-9	TRBD1	-	TGTGCCAGCGGCCCAGGCGCCAGGGGGAGCAAGGGAACTAATGAAAAACTGTCTTTT	CASGPGARGSKGTNEKLSF
TRBJ2-1	13	TRBV19	TRBD2	many	TGTGCCAGTAGTGCCACTAGCGCTGGTGAGCAGTTCTTC	CASSATSAGEQFF
TRBJ1-5	14	TRBV6-5	-	once	TGTGCCAGCAGTTACCCCACGGGCACAGATACGCAGCATTTT	CASSYPTGTDTQHF
TRBJ1-5	16	TRBV7-9	-	many	TGTGCCAGCAGCTTAGATCCGGGGGCGCGGGACCAGCCCCAGCATTTT	CASSLDPGARDQPQHF
TRBJ1-5	16	TRBV20-1	-	few	TGCAGTGCTAGTCTTATTCGGGGGCTGGGAAATCAGCCCCAGCATTTT	CSASLIRGLGNQPQHF
TRBJ2-3	15	TRBV11-2	-	many	TGTGCCAGCAACCTTGGGCTAGCCCCTTCAGATACGCAGTATTTT	CASNLGLAPSDTQYF
TRBJ1-5	15	TRBV6-2/TRBV6-3	-	many	TGTGCCAGCGACGGATTCGCAGGAGGTAATCAGCCCCAGCATTTT	CASDGFAGGNQPQHF
TRBJ2-1	16	TRBV2	TRBD1	few	TGTGCCAGCAGTGATCCCCGACAGGGTTTCGGCAATGAGCAGTTCTTC	CASSDPRQGFGNEQFF
TRBJ2-7	17	TRBV6-5	TRBD1	many	TGTGCCAGCAGTTACCGCTCGGACAGGGGACTAACCTACGAGCAGTACTTC	CASSYRSDRGLTYEQYF
TRBJ1-1	14	TRBV3-1	TRBD1	many	TGTGCCAGCAGCTACGGGACAGGGGTCTCTGAAGCTTTCTTT	CASSYGTGVSEAFF
TRBJ1-1	15	TRBV7-9	-	-	TGTGCCAGCAGCTCCTTGGGGAATATGAACACTGAAGCTTTCTTT	CASSSLGNMNTEAFF
TRBJ2-7	12	TRBV6-5	-	few	TGTGCCAGCAGTTACGACGGGTACGAGCAGTACTTC	CASSYDGYEQYF
TRBJ1-1	16	TRBV27	-	-	TGTGCCAGCAGTCCCACCCCGGGACAAATGAACACTGAAGCTTTCTTT	CASSPTPGQMNTEAFF
TRBJ2-7	14	TRBV3-1	TRBD2	few	TGTGCCAGCAGCCTACGACTAGCGGGGGTAGAGCAGTACTTC	CASSLRLAGVEQYF
TRBJ2-7	12	TRBV4-2	-	many	TGTGCCAGCGGCAGCGCTTCCTACGAGCAGTACTTC	CASGSASYEQYF
TRBJ1-5	17	TRBV27	-	many	TGTGCCAGCAGTGCCGTATCAGGACCCCCGGAATATCAGCCCCAGCATTTT	CASSAVSGPPEYQPQHF
TRBJ2-7	16	TRBV21-1	-	-	TGTGCCAGCAGCAGAGAGCGGGGACAGACCAACTACGAGCAGTACTTC	CASSRERGQTNYEQYF
TRBJ2-3	13	TRBV7-9	-	few	TGTGCCAGCAGCTCGATTCTCACAGATGCGCAGTATTTT	CASSSILTDAQYF
TRBJ1-2	13	TRBV12-3/TRBV12-4	TRBD1	many	TGTGCCAGCAGTAAAACAGGGGTCGACGGCTACACCTTC	CASSKTGVDGYTF
TRBJ1-1	18	TRBV24-1	TRBD1	many	TGTGCCACCGTCCCTCATTCGGACAGGGTGATAGTGGGCACTGAAGCTTTCTTT	CATVPHSDRVIVGTEAFF
TRBJ2-7	16	TRBV4-3	-	many	TGCGCCAGCAGCCAAGATAGGAGTGGTTTTGGCTACGAGCAGTACTTC	CASSQDRSGFGYEQYF
TRBJ2-6	17	TRBV6-5	-	many	TGTGCCAGCAGTTACGAGACAGGACCCTCTGGGGCCAACGTCCTGACTTTC	CASSYETGPSGANVLTF
TRBJ2-7	14	TRBV20-1	-	-	TGCGGTGCTAGAGGAGGGACAAATAACTACGAGCAGTACTTC	CGARGGTNNYEQYF
TRBJ2-1	12	TRBV27	-	few	TGTGCCAGTCTCAACGGGGGACATGAGCAGTTCTTC	CASLNGGHEQFF
TRBJ1-5	15	TRBV6-1	-	few	TGTGCCAGCACCGTTCGGGCAGATAGCAATCAGCCCCAGCATTTT	CASTVRADSNQPQHF
TRBJ1-5	14	TRBV27	-	many	TGTGCCAGCGGGCTGAGGGCTAGCAATCAGCCCCAGCATTTT	CASGLRASNQPQHF
TRBJ2-7	14	TRBV12-3/TRBV12-4	TRBD1	many	TGTGCCAGCAGTCCCGGACAGGCCTCCTACGAGCAGTACTTC	CASSPGQASYEQYF
TRBJ2-3	16	TRBV2	-	many	TGTGCCAGCAGTGAAGTAGGTTTAACTAGCACAGATACGCAGTATTTT	CASSEVGLTSTDTQYF
TRBJ1-5	13	TRBV7-9	-	few	TGTGCCAGCAGCTTTGAGTCGCATCAGCCCCAGCATTTT	CASSFESHQPQHF